The TCR beta chain under discussion was sequenced for a study of cytomegalovirus exposure and HLA in healthy donors. Worth noting for this clone: Antigen unknown.

With 60 Vbeta and 13 Jbeta primers, the PCR was carried out. Methods used by the authors: A follow-up analysis tallied some 80 million unique TCR beta chains, roughly 11 million shared. Assay: immunoSEQ multiplex PCR; the TCRdb copy retains only in-frame clones and omits some. V, J and clone size are those of that table, while D and trimming were read from the DNA. In the table there are 200,000 or so clones, 82% of which are singletons. Study results and limitations: HLA alleles were associated with 18,000 or so TCR beta sequences in a later analysis at 0.05 false discovery rate. A later analysis, which compared TCR beta chains of equal frequency, found the HLA-associated ones more clonally expanded. Many donors shared some public TCRs, even though most TCR sequences were rare.

The CDR3 is 18 amino acids. The germline gives CDR1 SGHDT, CDR2 YYEEEE. Trimming took 0 bases from V and 1 from J; bases not matched to a gene: 8. The chain uses TRBV5-6 and TRBJ1-4, with 8 bases that match TRBD1. The sequenced material came from PBMCs. The TCR comes from a boy aged 2 to 9 in good health and CMV-seronegative. CDR3 sequence (DNA): TGTGCCAGCAGCTTGGCTGGACAGGGAGCGGGAACTAATGAAAAACTGTTTTTT. It codes for CASSLAGQGAGTNEKLFF.